One sample yielded the 8 T cell receptor beta chains listed below, sequenced in a study of cytomegalovirus exposure and HLA in healthy donors. TCRdb keeps only in-frame clones here, not all; method: immunoSEQ multiplex PCR. This sample has approximately 110,000 clones, with about 86% found just once. Sequencing was done on a sample of PBMCs. The source is a woman between 18 and 30 years old in good health and CMV-seropositive.

The CDR3 region has the DNA TGTGCCAGCAGCGCATATCACTTTAACACTGAAGCTTTCTTT. It translates to CASSAYHFNTEAFF. This chain uses TRBV7-9 with TRBJ1-1; D ambiguous. In germline, CDR1 is SEHNR, CDR2 FQNEAQ (reference sequence). The CDR3 consists of 14 residues. Trimming took off 5 bases at V and 2 bases at J, with 12 bases between the two ends.

This chain joins TRBV7-2 and TRBJ2-7, with D maybe TRBD2 (6 bases). Germline CDR1 and CDR2: SGHTA and FQGNSA. Trimming shortened V by 5 bases and J by 0 bases, and 8 bases separated the two germline ends. The CDR3 totals 13 residues. CDR3 sequence: CASSMRDSYEQYF. The DNA of the CDR3 is TGTGCCAGCAGCATGCGGGACTCCTACGAGCAGTACTTC.

The V call is TRBV9, the J call TRBJ1-2; 7 nucleotides agree with TRBD1. The germline CDR1 and CDR2 sequences are SGDLS and YYNGEE. With 0 bases clipped from V and 3 bases from J, the junction kept 8 bases outside the gene matches. This CDR3 is built from 16 residues. DNA of the CDR3: TGTGCCAGCAGCGTAGGAATGGCAGGGGGACACTATGGCTACACCTTC. This translates into CASSVGMAGGHYGYTF.

The chain employs TRBV5-6 and TRBJ2-4; D remains ambiguous. The CDR3 runs to 14 residues. Looked up from germline, CDR1 is SGHDT and CDR2 is YYEEEE. V lost 1 base, J lost 8 bases, and 13 bases lay in between. CDR3 loop: CASSLFRFPDIQYF. CDR3 nucleotide sequence: TGTGCCAGCAGCTTGTTCCGGTTCCCGGACATTCAGTACTTC.

This chain uses TRBV6-5 with TRBJ2-3, with D possibly TRBD1 on 5 matching bases. The CDR3 runs 13 residues. Looked up from germline, CDR1 is MNHEY and CDR2 is SVGAGI. Trimming stripped 3 bases from V and 3 bases from J, with 7 bases between. The DNA of the CDR3 is TGTGCCAGCAGTTATGGGGCAACAGATACGCAGTATTTT. Amino acids: CASSYGATDTQYF.

This clone was counted once. V gene TRBV25-1 combines with J gene TRBJ2-2; 11 nucleotides align to TRBD2. Germline trimming cut 7 bases from V and 1 base from J; bases unmatched to any gene: 2. Germline V gene sequence: CDR1 MGHDK, CDR2 SYGVNS. The CDR3 length is 15 residues. CDR3 loop: CASTGLAGNTGELFF. Written as DNA, the CDR3 is TGTGCCAGCACCGGACTAGCGGGGAACACCGGGGAGCTGTTTTTT.

The gene calls are TRBV11-3 and TRBJ1-1; 8 nucleotides match TRBD1. The length of the CDR3 is 18 residues. The germline CDR1 and CDR2 sequences are SGHNT and YENEEA. With V trimmed by 2 bases and J by 3 bases, 14 bases remained unmatched. DNA for the CDR3: TGTGCCAGCAGCTTATATGGGTCAGGGGGCTTGAGGGACACTGAAGCTTTCTTT. Translating gives CASSLYGSGGLRDTEAFF.

V and J are TRBV7-9 and TRBJ2-2, with a possible D match to TRBD1 (5 bases). Germline V gene sequence: CDR1 SEHNR, CDR2 FQNEAQ (reference sequence). With 5 bases removed from V and 1 base from J, the gap between germline ends came to 8 bases. The CDR3 totals 14 residues. This CDR3 reads CASSPTENTGELFF. As DNA, the CDR3 is TGTGCCAGCAGCCCGACAGAGAACACCGGGGAGCTGTTTTTT.